This TCR beta chain was retrieved from a study of blood T cell repertoires in COVID-19. Here immunoSEQ multiplex PCR was the method, and the copy in TCRdb shows in-frame clones only, minus some. Among about 480,000 clones listed, around nine tenths were seen once. This clone was observed many times. The CDR3 totals 16 residues. Germline trimming cut 3 bases from V and 7 bases from J; bases unmatched to any gene: 5. Cohort 3 recovered donors had two negative PCRs, clearance, or symptom resolution. This rearrangement joins TRBV23-1 to TRBJ2-4; 14 bases align to TRBD2. TRBV23-1 is assigned to the ORF class and has an uncertain function. The origin of this receptor is a woman aged 40 to 50 who had recovered from COVID-19. The sequenced sample consisted of PBMCs or T cells enriched from blood (not recorded which). CDR3: CASSHTGTSGSNIQYF. The CDR3 bases are TGCGCCAGCAGTCATACTGGGACTAGCGGGAGTAACATTCAGTACTTC.